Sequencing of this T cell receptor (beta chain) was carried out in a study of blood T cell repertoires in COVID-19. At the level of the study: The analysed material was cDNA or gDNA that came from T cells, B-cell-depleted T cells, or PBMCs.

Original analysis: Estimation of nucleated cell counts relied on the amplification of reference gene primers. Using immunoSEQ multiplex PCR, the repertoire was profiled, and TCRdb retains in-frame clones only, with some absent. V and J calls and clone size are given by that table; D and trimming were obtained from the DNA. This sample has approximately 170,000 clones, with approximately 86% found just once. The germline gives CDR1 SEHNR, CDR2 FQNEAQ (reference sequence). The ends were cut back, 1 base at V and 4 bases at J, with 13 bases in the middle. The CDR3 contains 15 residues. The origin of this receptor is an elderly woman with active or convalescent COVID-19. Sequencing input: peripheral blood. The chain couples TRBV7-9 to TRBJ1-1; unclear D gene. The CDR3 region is CASSLGGIMSTEAFF. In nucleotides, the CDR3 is TGTGCCAGCAGCTTAGGAGGGATTATGAGCACTGAAGCTTTCTTT.